Sequencing of this TCR beta chain was carried out in a study of T cells in Graves' hyperthyroidism and ophthalmopathy. For the study at large: Specimen type is peripheral blood, collected at initial diagnosis prior to any treatment.

From RNA transcripts, TCR beta CDR3 regions were amplified. Primed by the HTBI set, a first-round RT-PCR was run on the TCR CDR3. TCRdb re-analysed the multiplex PCR reads in MiXCR, keeping a single row per CDR3 protein. The top ten hold roughly 7.9% of the sample, which has 250,000 to 300,000 distinct CDR3 sequences, roughly an eighth seen once. This CDR3 region has 13 residues. Trimming left V 9 bases short and J 0 bases short, with 8 bases between. CDR1 is SNHLY and CDR2 is FYNNEI in the germline V gene. This clonotype was detected many times. The J gene is TRBJ1-4, the V gene TRBV2; D uncertain. The sample was blood. This sequence originates from a woman between 35 and 50 years old with Graves' hyperthyroidism. CDR3 sequence reads: CASEDATNEKLFF. Here the CDR3 DNA reads TGTGCCAGTGAGGATGCAACTAATGAAAAACTGTTTTTT.